The 9 T cell receptor beta chains in this list originate from one sample, sequenced in a study of T cells after yellow fever vaccination. Via MiXCR, TCRdb re-called the 5' RACE reads, giving one row per CDR3 protein. The repertoire holds about 130,000 distinct CDR3 sequences, more than 6% seen once, with roughly 2.6% in the top ten. The starting material was CD4+ T cells sorted from PBMCs, obtained more than 8 days after the first yellow fever vaccination. These receptors all come from a man aged 18 to 35 who received the YFV17D yellow fever vaccine.

This clonotype was found many times. This sequence joins TRBV6-1 and TRBJ1-5; weak D call: TRBD1 (6 bases). The CDR3 length is 15 residues. V lost 4 bases to trimming and J lost 5 bases, with 15 bases between them. Germline values: CDR1 MNHNS, CDR2 SASEGT. CDR3: CASSVDRSWDQPQHF. In DNA, the CDR3 is TGTGCCAGCAGTGTCGACAGGTCGTGGGATCAGCCCCAGCATTTT.

This clonotype occurred many times. The chain combines TRBV18 with TRBJ2-7, with D unclear. CDR1 and CDR2 (germline): KGHSH, LQKENI. CDR3 length: 15 amino acids. V was trimmed by 0 bases and J by 2 bases, leaving 11 bases between them. The CDR3 loop is CASSPPLSSTYEQYF. The CDR3 DNA is TGTGCCAGCTCACCACCACTGTCCTCCACCTACGAGCAGTACTTC.

This clonotype has just a few counts. The chain uses TRBV4-2 and TRBJ1-2; 8 nucleotides line up with TRBD1. CDR3 length: 15 amino acids. The germline CDR1 and CDR2 sequences are LGHNA and YNFKEQ. J lost 8 bases, V lost 4 bases, and 12 bases had no gene match. CDR3 protein: CASSRRTGWGDGYTF. CDR3 nucleotide sequence: TGTGCCAGCAGCCGACGGACAGGGTGGGGGGACGGCTACACCTTC.

This clonotype has ten or more counts. The V gene is TRBV5-1, the J gene TRBJ2-3; perhaps TRBD2 as D (5 bases). The germline V gene has CDR1 SGHRS and CDR2 YFSETQ. The CDR3 covers 14 residues. V lost 0 bases, J lost 5 bases, and 10 bases lay in between. CDR3 amino acids: CASSLADSIDTQYF. The CDR3 DNA is TGCGCCAGCAGCTTGGCGGACTCCATAGATACGCAGTATTTT.

The gene calls are TRBV5-5 and TRBJ1-2; the D is unclear. The CDR3 totals 14 residues. The germline V gene has CDR1 SGHKS and CDR2 YYEKEE (reference sequence). V lost 4 bases and J lost 8, with 18 bases in between. CDR3 in DNA: TGTGCCAGCAGCGCCCACCCGAGCGCGAAGGGCTACACCTTC. As protein: CASSAHPSAKGYTF.

With regard to this clonotype: A much larger clone differs by one base, so this may be a read error. This sequence joins TRBV4-3 and TRBJ1-2; D is undetermined. This CDR3 region has 14 residues. Per the germline V gene, CDR1 is LGHNA and CDR2 is YSLEER. Trimming took off 4 bases at V and 8 bases at J, with 17 bases between the two ends. DNA of the CDR3: TGCGCCAGCAGCCCTGGAGAATGGGGAAGGGGCTACACCTTC. Its translation: CASSPGEWGRGYTF.

This clonotype was detected ten times or more. This rearrangement joins TRBV4-3 to TRBJ2-5; no clear D gene. Germline CDR1 reads LGHNA; CDR2 reads YSLEER. This CDR3 region has 13 residues. The V end lost 1 base, the J end lost 5 bases, and 8 bases lay between the germline ends. CDR3: CASSQGASETQYF. The CDR3 DNA follows: TGCGCCAGCAGCCAAGGTGCTTCGGAGACCCAGTACTTC.

In this sample, this clonotype turned up many times. The chain joins TRBV18 to TRBJ2-7; D unresolved. V gave up 3 bases and J gave up 0 bases, with 9 bases separating them. The germline V gene encodes CDR1 KGHSH and CDR2 LQKENI. CDR3 length: 14 residues. The CDR3 nucleotides are TGTGCCAGCTCACCTATCCCCGGCTCCTACGAGCAGTACGTC. This sequence encodes CASSPIPGSYEQYV.

This clonotype was recorded many times. The chain joins TRBV6-2 or TRBV6-3 to TRBJ2-2; no clear D. This CDR3 region has 15 residues. V was pared by 7 bases and J by 0 bases, with 12 bases between. CDR1 and CDR2 (germline): MNHEY, SVGEGT. CDR3 bases: TGTGCCAGCACGGACGCCCTGCCGAACACCGGGGAGCTGTTTTTT. It encodes CASTDALPNTGELFF.